Below are 31 T cell receptor beta chains sequenced from a single sample in a study of blood T cell repertoires in COVID-19. Some clones are missing from TCRdb's copy, which holds only in-frame ones; the method was immunoSEQ multiplex PCR. The table lists around 26,000 clones, roughly 82% of them singletons, with about 1.7% in the top ten. Material for sequencing was peripheral blood. The receptors here all came from an elderly man with active or convalescent COVID-19.

The CDR3 loop reads CASSRQLNTEAFF. DNA for the CDR3: TGTGCCAGCAGCCGACAGCTCAACACTGAAGCTTTCTTT. The chain carries TRBV12-3 or TRBV12-4 and TRBJ1-1; perhaps TRBD1 as D (5 bases). CDR3 size: 13 residues. The germline V and J ends were trimmed by 6 bases and 2 bases, with 10 bases remaining between them.

The rearrangement links TRBV10-3 to TRBJ2-2, with TRBD2 matching over 9 bases. This CDR3 has 18 residues. V was pared by 10 bases and J by 0 bases, with 15 bases of the junction left unmatched. Germline CDR1 ENHRY, CDR2 SYGVKD. This CDR3 is CATGGRLAEPTNTGELFF. The CDR3 DNA sequence: TGTGCCACCGGGGGACGACTAGCGGAACCCACGAACACCGGGGAGCTGTTTTTT.

This rearrangement joins TRBV4-1 to TRBJ2-5, with D perhaps TRBD2 (5 bases). The V gene's germline CDR1 is MGHRA and CDR2 YSYEKL. V gave up 1 base and J gave up 3 bases, with 9 bases separating them. This CDR3 has 14 amino acids. This CDR3 reads CASSQVLGEETQYF. In DNA form, the CDR3 reads TGCGCCAGCAGCCAAGTTCTGGGAGAAGAGACCCAGTACTTC.

The chain links TRBV6-5 to TRBJ2-7; TRBD1 matches at 8 bases. This CDR3 region has 15 residues. The germline CDR1 and CDR2 sequences are MNHEY and SVGAGI. V was pared by 6 bases and J by 0 bases, with 7 bases of the junction left unmatched. The DNA for the CDR3 is TGTGCCAGCAGGATTGGGACAGGACCCTCCTACGAGCAGTACTTC. It is translated as CASRIGTGPSYEQYF.

This rearrangement joins TRBV4-2 to TRBJ1-1; possibly TRBD1 for D (6 bases). Germline V gene data show CDR1 as LGHNA and CDR2 as YNFKEQ. Trimming took 0 bases from V and 0 from J, leaving 11 bases between them. The CDR3 is made up of 16 amino acids. The CDR3 bases are TGTGCCAGCAGCCAAGAAGCGACAGGCATGAACACTGAAGCTTTCTTT. It specifies CASSQEATGMNTEAFF.

The chain joins TRBV2 to TRBJ2-7, with 9 bases aligning to TRBD1. Germline V gene data show CDR1 as SNHLY and CDR2 as FYNNEI. V was pared by 2 bases and J by 1 base, with 3 bases of the junction left unmatched. The CDR3 totals 15 residues. CDR3 in DNA: TGTGCCAGCAGTGAAACAGGGGGCCTTTCCTACGAGCAGTACTTC. Protein product: CASSETGGLSYEQYF.

The chain links TRBV28 to TRBJ1-6, with TRBD1 identical over 8 bases. With 7 bases clipped from V and 14 bases from J, the junction kept 16 bases outside the gene matches. Germline V CDR1 and CDR2: MDHEN, SYDVKM. The CDR3 has 15 residues. Here the CDR3 reads CASNDSGGQDRTLHF. The CDR3 DNA reads as TGTGCCAGCAACGACTCAGGGGGCCAGGACAGGACCCTCCACTTT.

This clone was seen a handful of times. The chain combines TRBV7-9 with TRBJ2-1; TRBD2 matches at 10 bases. There are 18 residues in the CDR3. Germline CDR1 reads SEHNR; CDR2 reads FQNEAQ (reference sequence). V gave up 5 bases and J gave up 7 bases; unmatched junction bases: 17. The CDR3 region is CASSPWEGLAGVLNEQFF. The CDR3, as DNA: TGTGCCAGCAGCCCATGGGAGGGGCTAGCGGGAGTTCTTAATGAGCAGTTCTTC.

The genes are TRBV7-3 and TRBJ2-2; D is perhaps TRBD2 (5 bases). Deletions cut 2 bases from V and 1 base from J, with 8 bases between. This CDR3 is built from 15 residues. Germline CDR1 is SGHTA and CDR2 is FQGTGA. In DNA form, the CDR3 reads TGTGCCAGCAGCTTAGGGGAGATGAACACCGGGGAGCTGTTTTTT. It encodes CASSLGEMNTGELFF.

The chain recombines TRBV7-3 with TRBJ2-7; D remains unclear. This CDR3 has 14 amino acids. Per germline, CDR1 SGHTA and CDR2 FQGTGA. Trimming took off 0 bases at V and 6 bases at J, with 12 bases between the two ends. This chain's CDR3 is CASSLTPTVREQYF. CDR3 coding DNA: TGTGCCAGCAGCTTAACGCCCACTGTTCGCGAGCAGTACTTC.

In DNA form, the CDR3 reads TGTGCCAGCAGGACAGGGTTCTACGAGCAGTACTTC. It translates to CASRTGFYEQYF. The chain couples TRBV6-5 to TRBJ2-7; the match to TRBD1 covers 7 bases. The V gene's germline CDR1 is MNHEY and CDR2 SVGAGI. There are 12 residues in the CDR3. V dropped 6 bases and J dropped 3; count of bases not matched to a gene: 2.

The chain recombines TRBV24-1 with TRBJ2-5; D might be TRBD2 (5 bases). The CDR3 is 13 amino acids. Germline lookup yields CDR1 KGHDR and CDR2 SFDVKD. Trimming took off 7 bases at V and 4 bases at J, with 12 bases between the two ends. For the CDR3, the DNA is TGTGCCACCAGCGAATATGGGAGAGAGACCCAGTACTTC. Translation: CATSEYGRETQYF.

V and J are TRBV12-5 and TRBJ2-2, with 7 bases that match TRBD1. This CDR3 contains 15 residues. V lost 5 bases, J lost 0 bases, and 3 bases stayed unmatched. The V gene's germline CDR1 is LGHNT and CDR2 FRNRAP. The CDR3 DNA sequence: TGTGCTAGTGGTACCGGGACAGCGAACACCGGGGAGCTGTTTTTT. Amino acid sequence: CASGTGTANTGELFF.

The rearrangement links TRBV15 to TRBJ2-7, with D maybe TRBD1 (6 bases). Germline V CDR1 and CDR2: LNHNV, YYDKDF (reference sequence). This CDR3 contains 13 residues. The V gene lost 4 bases and the J gene lost 4 bases, with 11 bases spanning the gap. The DNA of the CDR3 is TGTGCCACCAGCATCCTAAGGGGGTACGAGCAGTACTTC. This translates into CATSILRGYEQYF.

The rearrangement links TRBV9 to TRBJ2-3, with D possibly matching TRBD2 (6 bases). The V end lost 4 bases, the J end lost 3 bases, and 12 bases lay between the germline ends. CDR1 is SGDLS and CDR2 is YYNGEE in the germline V gene. This CDR3 comprises 14 residues. The CDR3 reads CASSPRGTTDTQYF. CDR3 nucleotide sequence: TGTGCCAGCAGCCCCCGAGGGACTACAGATACGCAGTATTTT.

V gene TRBV18 combines with J gene TRBJ2-7, with D maybe TRBD1 (6 bases). The CDR3 runs to 13 residues. The V end lost 2 bases, the J end lost 4 bases, and 9 bases lay between the germline ends. Germline V lookup: CDR1 KGHSH, CDR2 LQKENI. The DNA of the CDR3 is TGTGCCAGCTCACCAAGGACAGCATACGAGCAGTACTTC. Translated, it gives CASSPRTAYEQYF.

The chain recombines TRBV7-3 with TRBJ1-6; D gene ambiguous. The CDR3 runs 13 residues. V lost 8 bases, J lost 7 bases, and 12 bases lay in between. From germline, CDR1 is SGHTA and CDR2 FQGTGA. The CDR3 region has the DNA TGTGCCAGCGGTCGCATGGGCAATTCACCCCTCCACTTT. It translates to CASGRMGNSPLHF.

The rearrangement links TRBV5-1 to TRBJ1-3; a possible D gene is TRBD1 (6 bases). Trimming left V 4 bases short and J 2 bases short, with 16 bases between. This CDR3 has 16 residues. In germline, CDR1 is SGHRS, CDR2 YFSETQ. This CDR3 is CASSIQRGAAGNTIYF. The CDR3 DNA sequence: TGCGCCAGCAGCATCCAACGGGGGGCAGCTGGAAACACCATATATTTT.

V usage is TRBV3-1 (or the pseudogene TRBV3-2) and J usage is TRBJ2-1, with a possible D match to TRBD1 (5 bases). Germline values: CDR1 LGHDT, CDR2 YNNKEL (reference sequence). This CDR3 spans 13 amino acids. The V gene lost 0 bases and the J gene lost 12 bases, with 12 bases spanning the gap. CDR3 protein: CASSQDASGWQFF. The CDR3 region has the DNA TGTGCCAGCAGCCAAGATGCGTCAGGGTGGCAGTTCTTC.

The rearrangement links TRBV2 to TRBJ2-5; possible D gene TRBD2, 7 bases. From germline, CDR1 is SNHLY and CDR2 FYNNEI. The CDR3 is made up of 14 amino acids. V lost 8 bases to trimming and J lost 0 bases, with 13 bases between them. CDR3 protein: CASVDGGHQETQYF. The CDR3 DNA reads TGTGCCAGCGTGGACGGGGGGCACCAAGAGACCCAGTACTTC.

The chain combines TRBV3-1 (or the pseudogene TRBV3-2) with TRBJ1-2, with D unclear. Germline V gene data show CDR1 as LGHDT and CDR2 as YNNKEL (reference sequence). The CDR3 sequence is 12 residues long. The germline V and J ends were trimmed by 0 bases and 5 bases, with 4 bases remaining between them. This CDR3 is CASSQDAYGYTF. The CDR3 nucleotides read TGTGCCAGCAGCCAAGACGCGTATGGCTACACCTTC.

This chain connects TRBV10-3 to TRBJ2-3; a weak D match, TRBD2 (6 bases). Germline values: CDR1 ENHRY, CDR2 SYGVKD. The CDR3 is 16 residues long. The V and J ends lost 1 base and 0 bases respectively, with 11 bases between them. The CDR3 nucleotides are TGTGCCATCAGTGAGTTAATTAGCGGAAGCACAGATACGCAGTATTTT. Its translation is CAISELISGSTDTQYF.

This clone was observed a single time. CDR3 residues: CASSEEDTSSYEQYF. In nucleotides, the CDR3 is TGTGCCAGCAGTGAAGAGGACACGAGCTCCTACGAGCAGTACTTC. J is TRBJ2-7 and V is TRBV6-1; D is possibly TRBD1 (5 bases). The CDR3 has 15 residues. The ends were cut back, 1 base at V and 0 bases at J, with 10 bases in the middle. Germline lookup yields CDR1 MNHNS and CDR2 SASEGT.

V and J are TRBV6-1 and TRBJ2-2, with TRBD2 matching over 10 bases. V shed 4 bases, J shed 4 bases, and the junction held 6 bases outside the gene matches. This CDR3 has 16 amino acids. Germline V gives CDR1 MNHNS, CDR2 SASEGT. CDR3 residues: CASSARLAGGTGELFF. In nucleotides, the CDR3 is TGTGCCAGCAGTGCCAGACTAGCGGGCGGCACCGGGGAGCTGTTTTTT.

This clone was seen a handful of times. V is TRBV11-3 and J is TRBJ2-1; TRBD2 matches 13 bases. V lost 5 bases and J lost 4; bases outside the gene matches: 11. The CDR3 consists of 18 residues. In germline, CDR1 is SGHNT, CDR2 YENEEA. CDR3 amino acids: CASSHRRTSGRGYNEQFF. The CDR3 DNA is TGTGCCAGCAGCCATCGTCGGACTAGCGGGAGAGGGTACAATGAGCAGTTCTTC.

The CDR3, as DNA: TGTGCCAGCAGCTTGGAACCAGATCAAGAGACCCAGTACTTC. Translation gives CASSLEPDQETQYF. The gene calls are TRBV5-4 and TRBJ2-5; D unresolved. The CDR3 is made up of 14 amino acids. CDR1 SGHNT and CDR2 YYREEE come from the germline V gene (reference sequence). V lost 0 bases and J lost 2, with 8 bases in between. The whole variable domain, remainder taken from reference TRBV5-4 and TRBJ2-5, is ETGVTQSPTHLIKTRGQQVTLRCSSQSGHNTVSWYQQALGQGPQFIFQYYREEENGRGNFPPRFSGLQFPNYSSELNVNALELDDSALYLCASSLEPDQETQYFGPGTRLLVL.

This chain joins TRBV5-1 and TRBJ2-5; 7 positions agree with TRBD2. The CDR3 is made up of 16 amino acids. Per the germline V gene, CDR1 is SGHRS and CDR2 is YFSETQ. The V gene end was trimmed by 4 bases and the J gene end by 5 bases; junction bases not matched to a gene: 14. The CDR3 DNA reads as TGCGCCAGCAGCCAAAGGGACGCGGGAGCGGGCGAGACCCAGTACTTC. Protein sequence: CASSQRDAGAGETQYF.

This clone has just a few counts. V usage is TRBV5-6 and J usage is TRBJ1-5; D not resolved. The V and J ends lost 4 bases and 2 bases respectively, with 7 bases between them. The CDR3 totals 13 residues. Per germline, CDR1 SGHDT and CDR2 YYEEEE. The CDR3 reads CASSDTGNQPQHF. The CDR3 coding sequence is TGTGCCAGCAGCGACACGGGCAATCAGCCCCAGCATTTT.

The chain joins TRBV6-1 to TRBJ1-5, with unresolved D. V lost 3 bases and J lost 7, with 7 bases in between. Germline V gene data show CDR1 as MNHNS and CDR2 as SASEGT. The CDR3 length is 12 residues. The CDR3 loop reads CASSDEWQPQHF. In DNA form, the CDR3 reads TGTGCCAGCAGTGACGAGTGGCAGCCCCAGCATTTT.

Only a few counts were recorded for this clone. V gene TRBV7-2 combines with J gene TRBJ2-2; 8 nucleotides match TRBD1. The V gene end was trimmed by 1 base and the J gene end by 3 bases; junction bases not matched to a gene: 4. The CDR3 runs to 16 residues. CDR1 and CDR2 (germline): SGHTA, FQGNSA. This chain's CDR3 is CASSLGNRGYTGELFF. Here the CDR3 DNA reads TGTGCCAGCAGCTTAGGGAACAGGGGGTACACCGGGGAGCTGTTTTTT.

This sequence joins TRBV11-2 and TRBJ2-5; D is ambiguous. This CDR3 contains 14 residues. Germline V lookup: CDR1 SGHAT, CDR2 FQNNGV. Trimming removed 1 base at V and 2 bases at J, with 8 bases between. The CDR3 sequence: CASSLGVQQETQYF. Written as DNA, the CDR3 is TGTGCCAGCAGCTTAGGGGTACAGCAAGAGACCCAGTACTTC.